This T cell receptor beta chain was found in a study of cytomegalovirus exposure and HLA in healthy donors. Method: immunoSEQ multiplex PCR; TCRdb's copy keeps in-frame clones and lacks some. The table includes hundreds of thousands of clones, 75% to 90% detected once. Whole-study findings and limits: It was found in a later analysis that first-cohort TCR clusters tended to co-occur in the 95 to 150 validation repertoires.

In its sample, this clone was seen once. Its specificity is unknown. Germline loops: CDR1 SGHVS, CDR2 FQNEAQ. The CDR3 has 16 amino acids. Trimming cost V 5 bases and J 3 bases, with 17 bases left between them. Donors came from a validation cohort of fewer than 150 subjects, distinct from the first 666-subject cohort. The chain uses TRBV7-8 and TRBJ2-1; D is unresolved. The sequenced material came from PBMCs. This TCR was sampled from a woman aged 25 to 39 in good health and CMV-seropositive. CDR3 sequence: CASSEGFSGYYNEQFF. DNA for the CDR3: TGTGCCAGCAGCGAAGGATTCAGTGGATACTACAATGAGCAGTTCTTC.